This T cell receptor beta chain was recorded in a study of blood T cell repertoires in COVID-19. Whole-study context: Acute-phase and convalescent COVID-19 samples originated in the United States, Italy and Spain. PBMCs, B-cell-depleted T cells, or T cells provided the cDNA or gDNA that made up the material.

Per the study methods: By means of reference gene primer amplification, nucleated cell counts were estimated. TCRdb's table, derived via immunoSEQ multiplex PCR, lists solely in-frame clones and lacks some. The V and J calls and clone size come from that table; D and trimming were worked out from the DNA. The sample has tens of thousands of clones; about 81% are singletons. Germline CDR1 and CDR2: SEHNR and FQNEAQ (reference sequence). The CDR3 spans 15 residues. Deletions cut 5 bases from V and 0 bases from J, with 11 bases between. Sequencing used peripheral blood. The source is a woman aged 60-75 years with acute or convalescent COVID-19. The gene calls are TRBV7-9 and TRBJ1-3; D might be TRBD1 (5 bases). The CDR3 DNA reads TGTGCCAGCAGCCCAAGACAGCTCTCTGGAAACACCATATATTTT. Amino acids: CASSPRQLSGNTIYF. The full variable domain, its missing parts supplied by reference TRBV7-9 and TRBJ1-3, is DTGVSQNPRHKITKRGQNVTFRCDPISEHNRLYWYRQTLGQGPEFLTYFQNEAQLEKSRLLSDRFSAERPKGSFSTLEIQRTEQGDSAMYLCASSPRQLSGNTIYFGEGSWLTVV.